The 2 T cell receptor beta chains given below trace back to one sample, sequenced in a study of identical twins listed by TCRdb under 2016. The library was prepared using 5' RACE. The listed sequencing device is Illumina HiSeq 2000. The public reads were reprocessed in TCRdb via fastp at Q25 and MiXCR, keeping in-frame beta chains. Each entry merges the rows of one CDR3 protein and shows their most common DNA and genes. Within this sample are approximately 620,000 distinct CDR3 sequences, with 8% to 9% of them counted one time only. The top ten hold approximately 0.94% of the sample. The sample was also reused in another study, on yellow fever vaccine responses in identical twins.

Sequenced material: PBMCs. Source of these receptors: a woman aged 18-29 years in good health.

The chain links TRBV7-9 to TRBJ2-5, with D tentatively TRBD2 (5 bases). The CDR3 is 15 amino acids. Trimming pared 2 bases from V and 5 bases from J, leaving 15 bases between. Per germline, CDR1 SEHNR and CDR2 FQNEAQ (reference sequence). The CDR3 bases are TGTGCCAGCAGCTTATCGCGGCCCCGCGGGGAGACCCAGTACTTC. Protein sequence: CASSLSRPRGETQYF.

The chain recombines TRBV24-1 with TRBJ2-7, with 10 nucleotides matching TRBD2. J was trimmed by 5 bases and V by 5 bases; bases with no gene match: 5. Germline V gene sequence: CDR1 KGHDR, CDR2 SFDVKD. The length of the CDR3 is 14 residues. In nucleotides, the CDR3 is TGTGCCACCAGTGTTACTAGCGGGGCCAACGAGCAGTACTTC. Encoded protein: CATSVTSGANEQYF.